This entry lists 28 T cell receptor beta chains sequenced from one sample in a study of vaccination and CD4 T cells after COVID-19. Once obtained from cultured CD4+ T cells, the DNA was sequenced using the Oncomine TCR Beta short-read assay. Via MiXCR, TCRdb re-called the PCR reads, giving one row per CDR3 protein. This table holds just under 20,000 distinct CDR3 sequences, 45% to 50% found once. The treatment denotes: roughly nine-day PBMC culture with coronavirus spike peptide pools or control peptides (ViraFEST assay). These TCRs' antigens remain unknown. The specimen comprised CD4+ T cells from blood, cultured in vitro, sampled before SARS-CoV-2 vaccination. All receptors derive from a human donor who had recovered from COVID-19.

This rearrangement joins TRBV11-3 to TRBJ1-1; tentative D call: TRBD1 (5 bases). Germline loops: CDR1 SGHNT, CDR2 YENEEA. There are 14 residues in the CDR3. The V end was cut by 6 bases, the J end by 5 bases, with 16 bases between. The CDR3 sequence is CASRHGGVGTEAFF. In DNA, the CDR3 is TGTGCCAGCAGACACGGGGGGGTTGGTACTGAAGCTTTCTTT.

The V gene is TRBV10-2, the J gene TRBJ1-6; 9 bases match TRBD1. The CDR3 sequence is 18 residues long. V gave up 6 bases and J gave up 0 bases; unmatched junction bases: 9. Germline-derived CDR1 and CDR2 are WSHSY and SAAADI. The CDR3: CASSARTGDSSYNSPLHF. Written as DNA, the CDR3 is TGCGCCAGCAGCGCCCGGACAGGGGATTCCTCCTATAATTCACCCCTCCACTTT.

The chain employs TRBV7-9 and TRBJ1-6, with TRBD1 matching over 8 bases. This CDR3 comprises 14 residues. V lost 4 bases, J lost 9 bases, and 5 bases stayed unmatched. CDR1 is SEHNR, CDR2 FQNEAQ, per germline (reference sequence). The CDR3 loop is CASSSTGVGSPLHF. The DNA of the CDR3 is TGTGCCAGCAGCTCGACAGGGGTAGGTTCACCCCTCCACTTT.

This chain connects TRBV7-6 to TRBJ2-2; D possibly corresponds to TRBD1 (6 bases). Deletions cut 5 bases from V and 8 bases from J, with 15 bases between. CDR1 and CDR2 (germline): SGHVS, FNYEAQ. This CDR3 has 14 residues. DNA for the CDR3: TGTGCCAGCAGCACAGGACAGCATAGGGGGGAGCTGTTTTTT. Amino acid sequence: CASSTGQHRGELFF.

This chain joins TRBV27 and TRBJ2-3; 8 positions agree with TRBD1. J was trimmed by 1 base and V by 8 bases; bases with no gene match: 8. Germline CDR1 MNHEY, CDR2 SMNVEV (reference sequence). The CDR3 covers 15 residues. Here the CDR3 DNA reads TGTGCCAGCCGCGACAGGGGTCATGGCACAGATACGCAGTATTTT. Protein sequence: CASRDRGHGTDTQYF.

The V call is TRBV10-3, the J call TRBJ1-3; no clear D. This CDR3 is built from 14 residues. Germline lookup yields CDR1 ENHRY and CDR2 SYGVKD. V lost 1 base and J 8 bases, leaving 12 bases between the germline ends. The CDR3 nucleotides are TGTGCCATCAGTGAGTTCCATGACACAGACACCATATATTTT. Translation: CAISEFHDTDTIYF.

This clonotype was seen a few times. This chain uses TRBV11-3 with TRBJ1-6; D unclear. This CDR3 comprises 14 residues. With 5 bases removed from V and 3 bases from J, the gap between germline ends came to 8 bases. Germline V gene data show CDR1 as SGHNT and CDR2 as YENEEA. The CDR3: CASSVGLYNSPLHF. CDR3 bases: TGTGCCAGCAGCGTCGGACTCTATAATTCACCCCTCCACTTT.

This clonotype was detected only a few times. The genes are TRBV7-9 and TRBJ1-2; possibly TRBD1 for D (5 bases). V lost 5 bases and J 8 bases, leaving 18 bases between the germline ends. The CDR3 extends over 14 amino acids. Germline V gives CDR1 SEHNR, CDR2 FQNEAQ (reference sequence). The CDR3 DNA follows: TGTGCCAGCAGCGACGCATGGGGCGCGAAAGGCTACACCTTC. Protein: CASSDAWGAKGYTF.

This clonotype appeared a few times. The chain uses TRBV20-1 and TRBJ1-2; D is ambiguous. CDR1 is DFQATT, CDR2 SNEGSKA, per germline (reference sequence). The CDR3 has 16 residues. V lost 0 bases and J 4 bases, leaving 18 bases between the germline ends. CDR3 sequence (DNA): TGCAGTGCTAGAGATCGCCAGACCAGCCCCTCCTATGGCTACACCTTC. Translating it yields CSARDRQTSPSYGYTF.

The chain is built from TRBV7-8 and TRBJ2-7; D remains unclear. V was cut by 2 bases and J by 0 bases, with 8 bases left in between. The CDR3 is 14 amino acids. CDR1 and CDR2 from the germline V gene are SGHVS and FQNEAQ. CDR3 region: CASSLLRLSYEQYF. DNA for the CDR3: TGTGCCAGCAGCTTACTTCGTCTCTCCTACGAGCAGTACTTC.

V gene TRBV11-3 combines with J gene TRBJ2-5; 8 bases line up with TRBD1. The CDR3 sequence is 16 residues long. Unmatched junction bases numbered 10, after V lost 5 bases and J lost 2 bases. Looked up from germline, CDR1 is SGHNT and CDR2 is YENEEA. CDR3 sequence reads: CASSKGQGSFQETQYF. The CDR3 DNA follows: TGTGCCAGCAGCAAAGGACAGGGTAGCTTTCAAGAGACCCAGTACTTC.

This clonotype was detected a few times. V gene TRBV4-1 combines with J gene TRBJ1-5; D unclear. The germline V gene has CDR1 MGHRA and CDR2 YSYEKL. This CDR3 has 16 amino acids. Trimming pared 0 bases from V and 6 bases from J, leaving 15 bases between. The CDR3 bases are TGCGCCAGCAGCCAAGAGGGTGTCGGGGTGGGTCAGCCCCAGCATTTT. Translating gives CASSQEGVGVGQPQHF.

The chain joins TRBV12-3 or TRBV12-4 to TRBJ2-3; D unclear. The CDR3 contains 17 residues. V lost 3 bases and J 0 bases, leaving 16 bases between the germline ends. CDR3 nucleotides: TGTGCCAGCAGTTTGGGGTCGTGGCTGACTAGCACAGATACGCAGTATTTT. Translating it yields CASSLGSWLTSTDTQYF.

V gene TRBV7-2 combines with J gene TRBJ2-3; 7 bases fit TRBD2. Trimming took 5 bases from V and 5 from J; bases not matched to a gene: 7. The CDR3 runs 14 residues. Germline assignment: CDR1 SGHTA and CDR2 FQGNSA. The CDR3 here is CASSVRLAGDTQYF. For the CDR3, the DNA is TGTGCCAGCAGCGTTCGATTAGCGGGAGATACGCAGTATTTT.

This clonotype was counted between two and nine times. The chain has TRBV28 and TRBJ1-5; D gene ambiguous. V was trimmed by 5 bases and J by 7 bases, leaving 9 bases between them. The CDR3 spans 12 residues. Per germline, CDR1 MDHEN and CDR2 SYDVKM. CDR3 in DNA: TGTGCCAGCAGTCTGATGACGCAGCCCCAGCATTTT. The encoded protein is CASSLMTQPQHF. Full variable domain (rest looked up from reference TRBV28 and TRBJ1-5): DVKVTQSSRYLVKRTGEKVFLECVQDMDHENMFWYRQDPGLGLRLIYFSYDVKMKEKGDIPEGYSVSREKKERFSLILESASTNQTSMYLCASSLMTQPQHFGDGTRLSIL.

V gene TRBV6-2 or TRBV6-3 combines with J gene TRBJ2-2; 8 bases are shared with TRBD1. The V gene end was trimmed by 8 bases and the J gene end by 1 base; junction bases not matched to a gene: 6. Germline assignment: CDR1 MNHEY and CDR2 SVGEGT. The CDR3 has 15 residues. The CDR3 DNA is TGTGCCAGCGACGGCGGACAGGGGAACACCGGGGAGCTGTTTTTT. As protein: CASDGGQGNTGELFF.

This clonotype has just a few counts. The chain couples TRBV27 to TRBJ1-3; the D is unclear. V lost 6 bases to trimming and J lost 2 bases, with 8 bases between them. Germline V gives CDR1 MNHEY, CDR2 SMNVEV (reference sequence). The CDR3 has 13 amino acids. The CDR3 DNA reads TGTGCCAGCAGCACGGCCCCTGGAAACACCATATATTTT. Amino acid sequence: CASSTAPGNTIYF.

This clonotype was found a few times. CDR3 DNA sequence: TGTGCCAGTAGTGCTCGGACAGGGGGCACTGAAGCTTTCTTT. Protein: CASSARTGGTEAFF. V is TRBV19 and J is TRBJ1-1, with TRBD1 matching over 10 bases. Trimming cost V 5 bases and J 4 bases; bases outside gene matches: 4. Germline V gene lookup returns CDR1 LNHDA and CDR2 SQIVND (reference sequence). The CDR3 contains 14 residues.

This clonotype was seen only a few times. This chain uses TRBV20-1 with TRBJ1-6; D is ambiguous. CDR1 is DFQATT, CDR2 SNEGSKA, per germline (reference sequence). This CDR3 is 14 amino acids long. The V gene lost 6 bases and the J gene lost 5 bases, with 14 bases spanning the gap. CDR3 nucleotide sequence: TGCAGTGCGAACCGACGGACGGATAATTCACCCCTCCACTTT. It specifies CSANRRTDNSPLHF.

The rearrangement uses TRBV5-1 and TRBJ2-5, with D tentatively TRBD1 or TRBD2 (5 bases each). Per the germline V gene, CDR1 is SGHRS and CDR2 is YFSETQ. The length of the CDR3 is 15 residues. Trimming removed 0 bases from V and 5 bases from J, with 14 bases in between. The CDR3 DNA sequence: TGCGCCAGCAGCTTGGTGAGGGGTCTTAAGGAGACCCAGTACTTC. Translating it yields CASSLVRGLKETQYF. The full variable domain, rest sourced from reference TRBV5-1 and TRBJ2-5, is KAGVTQTPRYLIKTRGQQVTLSCSPISGHRSVSWYQQTPGQGLQFLFEYFSETQRNKGNFPGRFSGRQFSNSRSEMNVSTLELGDSALYLCASSLVRGLKETQYFGPGTRLLVL.

The chain employs TRBV27 and TRBJ1-4; TRBD1 is a possible D gene (6 bases). Germline V gene sequence: CDR1 MNHEY, CDR2 SMNVEV (reference sequence). Deletions cut 5 bases from V and 13 bases from J, with 29 bases between. This CDR3 spans 17 amino acids. The CDR3 bases are TGTGCCAGCAGTGTAATCCCCTCAGGGGCCTCCCCGATGGGACTGTTTTTT. Protein: CASSVIPSGASPMGLFF.

This chain links TRBV20-1 with TRBJ1-1; D possibly corresponds to TRBD1 (6 bases). The germline gives CDR1 DFQATT, CDR2 SNEGSKA (reference sequence). The CDR3 has 13 residues. The V end was cut by 6 bases, the J end by 6 bases, with 17 bases between. CDR3 amino acids: CSAQGGPRAEAFF. In DNA form, the CDR3 reads TGCAGTGCCCAAGGGGGACCTCGGGCTGAAGCTTTCTTT.

This chain connects TRBV6-1 to TRBJ2-7; D call uncertain. The CDR3 totals 13 residues. Trimming pared 5 bases from V and 2 bases from J, leaving 10 bases between. The germline CDR1 and CDR2 sequences are MNHNS and SASEGT. The CDR3 DNA reads TGTGCCAGCAGTCCGGGTTCTCCCTACGAGCAGTACTTC. The encoded protein is CASSPGSPYEQYF.

The rearrangement links TRBV6-1 to TRBJ2-2, with TRBD1 matching 11 bases. The V segment lost 6 bases and the J segment 6 bases; nucleotides outside the gene matches: 0. Germline V gene lookup returns CDR1 MNHNS and CDR2 SASEGT. The CDR3 contains 13 residues. The CDR3 DNA reads as TGTGCCAGCAGGGGACAGGGGGCCGGGGAGCTGTTTTTT. Translated, it gives CASRGQGAGELFF.

This rearrangement joins TRBV19 to TRBJ1-5; a weak D match, TRBD1 (6 bases). The CDR3 extends over 17 amino acids. Trimming stripped 5 bases from V and 7 bases from J, with 24 bases between. Looked up from germline, CDR1 is LNHDA and CDR2 is SQIVND (reference sequence). CDR3 DNA sequence: TGTGCCAGTAGTCTCTACGAACCGACTCAGGGGTACCAGCCCCAGCATTTT. Translated, it gives CASSLYEPTQGYQPQHF.

The V call is TRBV6-5, the J call TRBJ1-5, with a weak D call TRBD1 (5 bases). Germline CDR1 and CDR2: MNHEY and SVGAGI. The V end was cut by 0 bases, the J end by 4 bases, with 10 bases between. This CDR3 contains 15 residues. This CDR3 reads CASSYSGGANQPQHF. The CDR3 coding sequence is TGTGCCAGCAGTTACTCTGGCGGGGCAAATCAGCCCCAGCATTTT.

The chain is built from TRBV19 and TRBJ1-5, with 9 bases that match TRBD1. CDR3 size: 15 residues. V lost 10 bases to trimming and J lost 0 bases; unmatched junction nucleotides: 7. Per germline, CDR1 LNHDA and CDR2 SQIVND (reference sequence). This CDR3 is CATRTGAYSNQPQHF. DNA of the CDR3: TGTGCCACCAGGACAGGGGCGTATAGCAATCAGCCCCAGCATTTT.

This clonotype was picked up one time. The chain recombines TRBV11-2 with TRBJ2-2; D ambiguous. Germline CDR1 and CDR2: SGHAT and FQNNGV. CDR3 length: 14 residues. Trimming removed 5 bases from V and 6 bases from J, with 13 bases in between. CDR3 region: CASSPQEWPGELFF. CDR3 sequence (DNA): TGTGCCAGCAGCCCACAAGAATGGCCCGGGGAGCTGTTTTTT.